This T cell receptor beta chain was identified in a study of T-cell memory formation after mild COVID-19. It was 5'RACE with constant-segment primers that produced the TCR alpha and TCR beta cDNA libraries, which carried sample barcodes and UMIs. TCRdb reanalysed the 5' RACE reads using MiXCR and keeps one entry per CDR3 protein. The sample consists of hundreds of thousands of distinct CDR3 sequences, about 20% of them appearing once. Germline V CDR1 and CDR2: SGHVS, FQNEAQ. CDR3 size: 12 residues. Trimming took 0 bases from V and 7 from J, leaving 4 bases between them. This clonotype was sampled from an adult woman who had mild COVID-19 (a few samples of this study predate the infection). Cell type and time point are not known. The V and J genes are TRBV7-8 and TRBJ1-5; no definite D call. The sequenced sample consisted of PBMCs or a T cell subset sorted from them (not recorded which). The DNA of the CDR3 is TGTGCCAGCAGCTTAGCAGAGCAGCCCCAGCATTTT. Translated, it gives CASSLAEQPQHF.